Each of the 23 T cell receptor beta chains below was sequenced from the same sample in a study of blood T cell repertoires in COVID-19. Clones were read by immunoSEQ multiplex PCR, and TCRdb kept only the in-frame ones, dropping some. The sample carries 100,000 to 150,000 clones, around nine tenths recorded once. The sample comprised peripheral blood. Every receptor here comes from a human donor in a cohort sampled during active COVID-19.

The chain combines TRBV19 with TRBJ2-1; D unclear. This CDR3 comprises 14 residues. Germline lookup yields CDR1 LNHDA and CDR2 SQIVND (reference sequence). Deletions cut 3 bases from V and 5 bases from J, with 11 bases between. As DNA, the CDR3 is TGTGCCAGTAGTATTGTAAGTAGAGACAATGAGCAGTTCTTC. Translation gives CASSIVSRDNEQFF.

The chain combines TRBV7-9 with TRBJ1-1, with D tentatively TRBD1 (6 bases). The CDR3 covers 15 residues. The V end lost 1 base, the J end lost 1 base, and 10 bases lay between the germline ends. Germline V gene data show CDR1 as SEHNR and CDR2 as FQNEAQ (reference sequence). The CDR3 coding sequence is TGTGCCAGCAGCTTAGACAGGGTGCAGAACACTGAAGCTTTCTTT. It specifies CASSLDRVQNTEAFF. The whole variable domain, remainder taken from reference TRBV7-9 and TRBJ1-1, is DTGVSQNPRHKITKRGQNVTFRCDPISEHNRLYWYRQTLGQGPEFLTYFQNEAQLEKSRLLSDRFSAERPKGSFSTLEIQRTEQGDSAMYLCASSLDRVQNTEAFFGQGTRLTVV.

The J gene is TRBJ2-1, the V gene TRBV25-1; 8 bases line up with TRBD2. The germline V gene has CDR1 MGHDK and CDR2 SYGVNS. The CDR3 has 15 amino acids. The V segment lost 4 bases and the J segment 1 base; nucleotides outside the gene matches: 3. Written as DNA, the CDR3 is TGTGCCAGCAGTGCTCAGCGGGGGTCCTACAATGAGCAGTTCTTC. Translated: CASSAQRGSYNEQFF.

CDR3 nucleotides: TGTGCCAGCAGTGCCGGGACAGGGGCAGTTGGCTACACCTTC. Protein: CASSAGTGAVGYTF. This rearrangement joins TRBV28 to TRBJ1-2; 10 bases fit TRBD1. J was trimmed by 7 bases and V by 5 bases; bases with no gene match: 7. The germline V gene has CDR1 MDHEN and CDR2 SYDVKM. The CDR3 runs to 14 residues.

This sequence joins TRBV19 and TRBJ1-5; possible D gene TRBD1, 5 bases. Per the germline V gene, CDR1 is LNHDA and CDR2 is SQIVND (reference sequence). Trimming pared 3 bases from V and 2 bases from J, leaving 5 bases between. The CDR3 consists of 13 residues. The CDR3 region is CASSIRGNQPQHF. CDR3 DNA sequence: TGTGCCAGTAGTATCAGGGGCAATCAGCCCCAGCATTTT.

The V call is TRBV19, the J call TRBJ2-1, with a tentative D call TRBD1 (6 bases). V dropped 6 bases and J dropped 2 bases, with 14 bases sitting between them. The CDR3 is 15 residues long. Germline lookup yields CDR1 LNHDA and CDR2 SQIVND (reference sequence). CDR3 DNA sequence: TGTGCCAGTAGCAATCTTGGGACACCCTACAATGAGCAGTTCTTC. Residues: CASSNLGTPYNEQFF.

The chain recombines TRBV24-1 with TRBJ2-1; perhaps TRBD2 as D (5 bases). Deletions cut 3 bases from V and 8 bases from J, with 19 bases between. CDR3 size: 16 residues. Germline V gene sequence: CDR1 KGHDR, CDR2 SFDVKD. In DNA form, the CDR3 reads TGTGCCACCAGTGATCCTCACGGACTGAGAATCCATGAGCAGTTCTTC. Translated: CATSDPHGLRIHEQFF.

The chain links TRBV28 to TRBJ1-5; D gene uncertain. The germline gives CDR1 MDHEN, CDR2 SYDVKM. The CDR3 contains 12 residues. V lost 6 bases and J lost 8, with 11 bases in between. This chain's CDR3 is CASSPPVEPQHF. The CDR3 nucleotides read TGTGCCAGCAGCCCACCGGTTGAGCCCCAGCATTTT.

This chain joins TRBV2 and TRBJ1-4; 7 bases align to TRBD1. Looked up from germline, CDR1 is SNHLY and CDR2 is FYNNEI. V trimming: 3 bases; J trimming: 6 bases; junction bases outside the gene matches: 4. There are 14 residues in the CDR3. CDR3 sequence: CASSDWGTDEKLFF. The CDR3 DNA reads TGTGCCAGCAGTGATTGGGGGACAGATGAAAAACTGTTTTTT.

The V and J genes are TRBV25-1 and TRBJ1-3, with D possibly being TRBD1 (5 bases). The V gene lost 1 base and the J gene lost 3 bases, with 10 bases spanning the gap. Germline-derived CDR1 and CDR2 are MGHDK and SYGVNS. CDR3 length equals 15 residues. In DNA form, the CDR3 reads TGTGCCAGCAGTGAATTAGCGGGGGATGGAAACACCATATATTTT. Translation: CASSELAGDGNTIYF.

The chain uses TRBV24-1 and TRBJ2-1; 8 positions match TRBD2. The CDR3 extends over 16 amino acids. J gave up 5 bases and V 3 bases, and 8 bases lay outside the gene matches. Germline CDR1 reads KGHDR; CDR2 reads SFDVKD. The CDR3 sequence: CATSDREREWNNEQFF. In DNA form, the CDR3 reads TGTGCCACCAGTGATCGAGAGCGGGAGTGGAACAATGAGCAGTTCTTC.

This chain links TRBV11-2 with TRBJ2-7; TRBD2 matches 9 bases. Unmatched junction bases numbered 13, after V lost 0 bases and J lost 4 bases. In germline, CDR1 is SGHAT, CDR2 FQNNGV. This CDR3 region has 18 residues. CDR3 loop: CASSLEWISGSGVYEQYF. The CDR3 DNA is TGTGCCAGCAGCTTAGAGTGGATTAGCGGGAGTGGTGTATACGAGCAGTACTTC.

The sample holds one count of this clone. The chain joins TRBV18 to TRBJ1-2, with a possible D match to TRBD1 (5 bases). The CDR3 consists of 18 residues. Germline CDR1 reads KGHSH; CDR2 reads LQKENI. V was trimmed by 2 bases and J by 6 bases, leaving 25 bases between them. The CDR3 loop is CASSPREGKNGVKNGYTF. As DNA, the CDR3 is TGTGCCAGCTCACCAAGGGAGGGGAAGAATGGGGTAAAGAATGGCTACACCTTC.

V usage is TRBV21-1 and J usage is TRBJ2-7; the table gives TRBD1 as D, unverified against the DNA. TRBV21-1 is a listed pseudogene. This CDR3 spans 16 amino acids. CDR3 loop: CASSKGLGQGPYEQYF. Written as DNA, the CDR3 is TGTGCCAGCAGCAAAGGGCTGGGACAGGGGCCGTACGAGCAGTACTTC.

The V and J genes are TRBV4-1 and TRBJ2-1, with 7 bases that match TRBD1. Losses at the gene ends were 1 base for V and 4 bases for J; bases not matched to a gene: 4. Germline CDR1 and CDR2: MGHRA and YSYEKL. This CDR3 is built from 15 residues. The CDR3 is CASSQVGGEYNEQFF. DNA of the CDR3: TGCGCCAGCAGCCAAGTAGGGGGCGAGTACAATGAGCAGTTCTTC.

This sequence joins TRBV10-3 and TRBJ2-3, with a possible D match to TRBD1 (6 bases). The CDR3 length is 21 residues. From germline, CDR1 is ENHRY and CDR2 SYGVKD. Trimming pared 3 bases from V and 0 bases from J, leaving 28 bases between. The CDR3 is CAISEGGSARGTPYSTDTQYF. CDR3 DNA: TGTGCCATCAGTGAAGGGGGTTCCGCGCGTGGTACCCCATACAGCACAGATACGCAGTATTTT.

V gene TRBV12-2 combines with J gene TRBJ1-3; the table's D call, TRBD1, has no DNA check behind it. TRBV12-2 is a pseudogene locus. The CDR3 runs 16 residues. The CDR3 is CASRLGLPQGGNTIYF. CDR3 DNA: TGTGCAAGTCGCTTAGGGCTCCCCCAGGGAGGAAACACCATATATTTT.

V usage is TRBV6-4 and J usage is TRBJ1-6; the D is unclear. V was shortened by 3 bases and J by 6 bases, with 6 bases between the two germline ends. This CDR3 spans 13 amino acids. Germline assignment: CDR1 MRHNA and CDR2 SNTAGT. CDR3 loop: CASSEASNSPLHF. The CDR3 DNA is TGTGCCAGCAGTGAGGCCAGTAATTCACCCCTCCACTTT.

This sequence joins TRBV24-1 and TRBJ2-5; 7 bases map to TRBD1. Trimming removed 3 bases from V and 4 bases from J; junction bases left unmatched: 7. Germline V gene data show CDR1 as KGHDR and CDR2 as SFDVKD. CDR3 length equals 15 residues. CDR3 loop: CATSDPTAGGETQYF. The CDR3, as DNA: TGTGCCACCAGTGATCCCACAGCAGGGGGAGAGACCCAGTACTTC.

The chain carries TRBV30 and TRBJ2-1, with a weak D call TRBD1 (6 bases). CDR3 length equals 13 residues. The V and J ends lost 6 bases and 3 bases respectively, with 12 bases between them. Germline CDR1 and CDR2: GTSNPN and SVGIG (reference sequence). This CDR3 reads CACSRGFYNEQFF. The CDR3 nucleotides read TGTGCCTGTTCCAGGGGCTTCTACAATGAGCAGTTCTTC.

This rearrangement joins TRBV18 to TRBJ2-7, with TRBD2 as a possible D gene (5 bases). This CDR3 region has 15 residues. Between the trimmed V and J ends, which lost 3 bases and 7 bases, there was a span of 19 bases. In germline, CDR1 is KGHSH, CDR2 LQKENI. CDR3 DNA: TGTGCCAGCTCACCTACTTCGGGGTATCTCGGGGAGCAGTACTTC. It yields the protein CASSPTSGYLGEQYF.

This chain joins TRBV6-6 and TRBJ2-7, with D unresolved. CDR3 length equals 14 residues. CDR1 MNHNY and CDR2 SVGAGI come from the germline V gene (reference sequence). V lost 9 bases and J 5 bases, leaving 20 bases between the germline ends. This CDR3 reads CASTPDGRGHEQYF. The CDR3, as DNA: TGTGCCAGTACCCCCGATGGCAGAGGCCACGAGCAGTACTTC.

The V gene is TRBV28, the J gene TRBJ1-1, with unresolved D. In germline, CDR1 is MDHEN, CDR2 SYDVKM. This CDR3 is 13 amino acids long. V was trimmed by 3 bases and J by 3 bases, leaving 8 bases between them. The CDR3 region has the DNA TGTGCCAGCAGTTTGGGCAGCTACACTGAAGCTTTCTTT. This sequence encodes CASSLGSYTEAFF. Full variable domain (remainder filled in from reference TRBV28 and TRBJ1-1): DVKVTQSSRYLVKRTGEKVFLECVQDMDHENMFWYRQDPGLGLRLIYFSYDVKMKEKGDIPEGYSVSREKKERFSLILESASTNQTSMYLCASSLGSYTEAFFGQGTRLTVV.